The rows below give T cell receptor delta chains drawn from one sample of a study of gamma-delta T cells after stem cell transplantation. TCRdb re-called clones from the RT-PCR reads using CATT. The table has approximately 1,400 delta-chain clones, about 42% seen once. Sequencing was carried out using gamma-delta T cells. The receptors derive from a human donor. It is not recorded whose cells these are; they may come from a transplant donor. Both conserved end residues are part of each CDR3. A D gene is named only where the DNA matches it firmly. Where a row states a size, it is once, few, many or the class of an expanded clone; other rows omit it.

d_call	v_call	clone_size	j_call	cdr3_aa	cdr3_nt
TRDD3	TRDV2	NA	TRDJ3	CACDTPFRPGGSSWDTRQMFF	TGTGCCTGTGACACCCCTTTTAGGCCTGGGGGGAGCTCCTGGGACACCCGACAGATGTTTTTC
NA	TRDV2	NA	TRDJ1	CACDTVGAGVLDYTDKLIF	TGTGCCTGTGACACCGTGGGGGCGGGGGTCCTAGATTACACCGATAAACTCATCTTT
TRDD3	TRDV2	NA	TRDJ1	CACDTGNWGIRYTDKLIF	TGTGCCTGTGACACCGGAAATTGGGGGATACGGTACACCGATAAACTCATCTTT
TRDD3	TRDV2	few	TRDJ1	CACDTLSTTLGDRDTDKLIF	TGTGCCTGTGACACCCTATCGACCACTTTGGGGGATAGGGACACCGATAAACTCATCTTT
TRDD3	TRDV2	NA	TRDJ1	CACEELGEPYTDKLIF	TGTGCCTGTGAGGAACTGGGGGAACCGTACACCGATAAACTCATCTTT
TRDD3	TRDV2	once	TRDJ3	CACDSTGGYAWDTQQMFF	TGTGCCTGTGACAGTACTGGGGGATACGCCTGGGACACCCAACAAATGTTTTTC
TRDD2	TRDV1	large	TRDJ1	CALGEYWGPFLPLLVTDKLIF	TGTGCTCTTGGGGAATATTGGGGCCCCTTCCTACCCTTACTTGTAACCGATAAACTCATCTTT
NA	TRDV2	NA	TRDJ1	CACEYLGGGLYTDKLIF	TGTGCCTGTGAATACTTGGGGGGGGGCCTGTACACCGATAAACTCATCTTT
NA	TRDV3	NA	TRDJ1	CALGASYPSWPLDDDKLIF	TGTGCTCTGGGGGCTTCCTATCCTAGCTGGCCCCTGGATGACGATAAACTCATCTTT
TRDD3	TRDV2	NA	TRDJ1	CACDTLWGRRTDKLIF	TGTGCCTGTGACACCCTCTGGGGGAGGAGGACCGATAAACTCATCTTT
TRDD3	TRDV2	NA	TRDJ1	CACDTLLGDEKLIF	TGTGCCTGTGACACCCTCCTGGGGGACGAAAAACTCATCTTT
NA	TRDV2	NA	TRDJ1	CACDLLAHRPYTDKLIF	TGTGCCTGTGACCTTCTGGCCCACCGCCCTTACACCGATAAACTCATCTTT
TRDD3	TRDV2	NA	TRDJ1	CACVGLGDSPDKLIF	TGTGCCTGCGTAGGACTGGGGGATAGTCCCGATAAACTCATCTTT
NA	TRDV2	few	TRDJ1	CACDQLIAHESGDKLIF	TGTGCCTGTGACCAATTGATAGCTCATGAATCGGGCGATAAACTCATCTTT
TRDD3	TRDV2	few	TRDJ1	CACHPWGIQEKLIF	TGTGCCTGTCACCCCTGGGGGATACAAGAGAAACTCATCTTT
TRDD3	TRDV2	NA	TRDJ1	CACDTVGDAPLAGKLIF	TGTGCCTGTGACACCGTGGGGGATGCGCCCCTTGCCGGAAAACTCATCTTT
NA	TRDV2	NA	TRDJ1	CACEHLTSGPRGHTDKLIF	TGTGCCTGTGAACATTTGACGTCGGGGCCCCGGGGCCACACCGATAAACTCATCTTT
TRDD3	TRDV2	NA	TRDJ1	CACDTLGAGGYHGPKLIF	TGTGCCTGTGACACCTTGGGCGCTGGGGGATACCACGGTCCCAAACTCATCTTT
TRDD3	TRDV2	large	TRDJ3	CACDTLTGGTWDTRQMFF	TGTGCCTGTGACACTCTTACTGGGGGAACCTGGGACACCCGACAGATGTTTTTC
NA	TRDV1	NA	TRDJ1	CALGEASFLLTYWGPPGKLIF	TGTGCCCTTGGGGAAGCCTCCTTCCTGCTGACTTACTGGGGCCCTCCGGGTAAACTCATCTTC
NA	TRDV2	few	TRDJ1	CACDTVGLPTDKLIF	TGTGCCTGTGACACCGTGGGACTACCCACCGATAAACTCATCTTT
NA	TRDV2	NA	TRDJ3	CACDTLLGSSWDTRQMFF	TGTGCCTGTGACACCTTACTGGGAAGCTCCTGGGACACCCGACAGATGTTTTTC
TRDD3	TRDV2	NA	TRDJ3	CACDTVLGDTSWDTRQMFF	TGTGCCTGTGACACCGTACTGGGGGATACTTCCTGGGACACCCGACAGATGTTTTTC
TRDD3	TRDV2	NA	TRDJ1	CACDPVNWGIRVGYTDKLIF	TGTGCCTGTGACCCCGTGAACTGGGGGATACGCGTAGGGTACACCGATAAACTCATCTTT
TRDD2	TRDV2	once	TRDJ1	CACDLTGPSYGGANTDKLIF	TGTGCCTGTGACCTTACTGGGCCTTCCTACGGAGGGGCAAACACCGATAAACTCATCTTT
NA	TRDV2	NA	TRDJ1	CACDTFGATVTDKLIF	TGTGCCTGTGACACGTTCGGGGCTACCGTCACCGATAAACTCATCTTT
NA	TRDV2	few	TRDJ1	CACDTLARRSKLIF	TGTGCCTGTGACACTTTGGCACGCCGGAGTAAACTCATCTTT
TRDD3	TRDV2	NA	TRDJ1	CACDTLSGGYAGHADNLIF	TGTGCCTGTGACACGCTTTCTGGGGGATACGCAGGCCATGCCGATAACCTCATCTTT
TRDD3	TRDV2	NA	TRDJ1	CACDKARSGGYAGKNTDKLIF	TGTGCCTGTGACAAGGCACGATCTGGGGGATACGCTGGAAAGAACACCGATAAACTCATCTTT
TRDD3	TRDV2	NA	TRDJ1	CACDRLGMGDHYTDKLIF	TGTGCCTGTGACAGATTGGGAATGGGGGACCACTACACCGATAAACTCATCTTT
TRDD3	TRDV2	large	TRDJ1	CACDTLGDTGTDKLIF	TGTGCCTGTGACACGTTAGGGGATACCGGCACCGATAAACTCATCTTT
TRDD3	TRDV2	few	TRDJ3	CACDTVEGPTGGRSSWDTRQMFF	TGTGCCTGTGACACCGTCGAGGGCCCTACTGGGGGCCGCAGCTCCTGGGACACCCGACAGATGTTTTTC
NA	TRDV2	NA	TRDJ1	CACETVGTGITLDTDKLIF	TGTGCCTGTGAGACCGTTGGCACTGGGATAACACTTGACACCGATAAACTCATCTTT
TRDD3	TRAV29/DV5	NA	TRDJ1	CAASHWYRGYQIYTDKLIF	TGTGCAGCAAGCCATTGGTACCGGGGATATCAAATTTACACCGATAAACTCATCTTT
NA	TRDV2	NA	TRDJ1	CACDPLTGEGYTDKLIF	TGTGCCTGTGACCCGCTTACGGGGGAGGGGTACACCGATAAACTCATCTTT
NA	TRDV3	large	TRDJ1	CAAKRSPAMGHDKLIF	TGTGCCGCAAAAAGGTCCCCTGCCATGGGCCACGATAAACTCATCTTT
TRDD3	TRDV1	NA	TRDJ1	CALGELGPLPPMGDVVDKLIF	TGTGCTCTTGGGGAACTCGGCCCGCTTCCTCCGATGGGGGATGTGGTCGATAAACTCATCTTT
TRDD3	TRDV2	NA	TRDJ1	CACDPLGESSTDKLIF	TGTGCCTGTGACCCACTGGGGGAATCGAGCACCGATAAACTCATCTTT
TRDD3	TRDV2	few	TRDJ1	CACDTVGIGGYDSTDKLIF	TGTGCCTGTGACACCGTTGGGATTGGGGGATACGATAGTACCGATAAACTCATCTTT
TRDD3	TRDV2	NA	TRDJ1	CACDTLSSARTSTGGYTGYGGDKLIF	TGTGCCTGTGACACCCTTTCCTCCGCAAGAACCTCTACTGGGGGATACACAGGGTACGGGGGCGATAAACTCATCTTT